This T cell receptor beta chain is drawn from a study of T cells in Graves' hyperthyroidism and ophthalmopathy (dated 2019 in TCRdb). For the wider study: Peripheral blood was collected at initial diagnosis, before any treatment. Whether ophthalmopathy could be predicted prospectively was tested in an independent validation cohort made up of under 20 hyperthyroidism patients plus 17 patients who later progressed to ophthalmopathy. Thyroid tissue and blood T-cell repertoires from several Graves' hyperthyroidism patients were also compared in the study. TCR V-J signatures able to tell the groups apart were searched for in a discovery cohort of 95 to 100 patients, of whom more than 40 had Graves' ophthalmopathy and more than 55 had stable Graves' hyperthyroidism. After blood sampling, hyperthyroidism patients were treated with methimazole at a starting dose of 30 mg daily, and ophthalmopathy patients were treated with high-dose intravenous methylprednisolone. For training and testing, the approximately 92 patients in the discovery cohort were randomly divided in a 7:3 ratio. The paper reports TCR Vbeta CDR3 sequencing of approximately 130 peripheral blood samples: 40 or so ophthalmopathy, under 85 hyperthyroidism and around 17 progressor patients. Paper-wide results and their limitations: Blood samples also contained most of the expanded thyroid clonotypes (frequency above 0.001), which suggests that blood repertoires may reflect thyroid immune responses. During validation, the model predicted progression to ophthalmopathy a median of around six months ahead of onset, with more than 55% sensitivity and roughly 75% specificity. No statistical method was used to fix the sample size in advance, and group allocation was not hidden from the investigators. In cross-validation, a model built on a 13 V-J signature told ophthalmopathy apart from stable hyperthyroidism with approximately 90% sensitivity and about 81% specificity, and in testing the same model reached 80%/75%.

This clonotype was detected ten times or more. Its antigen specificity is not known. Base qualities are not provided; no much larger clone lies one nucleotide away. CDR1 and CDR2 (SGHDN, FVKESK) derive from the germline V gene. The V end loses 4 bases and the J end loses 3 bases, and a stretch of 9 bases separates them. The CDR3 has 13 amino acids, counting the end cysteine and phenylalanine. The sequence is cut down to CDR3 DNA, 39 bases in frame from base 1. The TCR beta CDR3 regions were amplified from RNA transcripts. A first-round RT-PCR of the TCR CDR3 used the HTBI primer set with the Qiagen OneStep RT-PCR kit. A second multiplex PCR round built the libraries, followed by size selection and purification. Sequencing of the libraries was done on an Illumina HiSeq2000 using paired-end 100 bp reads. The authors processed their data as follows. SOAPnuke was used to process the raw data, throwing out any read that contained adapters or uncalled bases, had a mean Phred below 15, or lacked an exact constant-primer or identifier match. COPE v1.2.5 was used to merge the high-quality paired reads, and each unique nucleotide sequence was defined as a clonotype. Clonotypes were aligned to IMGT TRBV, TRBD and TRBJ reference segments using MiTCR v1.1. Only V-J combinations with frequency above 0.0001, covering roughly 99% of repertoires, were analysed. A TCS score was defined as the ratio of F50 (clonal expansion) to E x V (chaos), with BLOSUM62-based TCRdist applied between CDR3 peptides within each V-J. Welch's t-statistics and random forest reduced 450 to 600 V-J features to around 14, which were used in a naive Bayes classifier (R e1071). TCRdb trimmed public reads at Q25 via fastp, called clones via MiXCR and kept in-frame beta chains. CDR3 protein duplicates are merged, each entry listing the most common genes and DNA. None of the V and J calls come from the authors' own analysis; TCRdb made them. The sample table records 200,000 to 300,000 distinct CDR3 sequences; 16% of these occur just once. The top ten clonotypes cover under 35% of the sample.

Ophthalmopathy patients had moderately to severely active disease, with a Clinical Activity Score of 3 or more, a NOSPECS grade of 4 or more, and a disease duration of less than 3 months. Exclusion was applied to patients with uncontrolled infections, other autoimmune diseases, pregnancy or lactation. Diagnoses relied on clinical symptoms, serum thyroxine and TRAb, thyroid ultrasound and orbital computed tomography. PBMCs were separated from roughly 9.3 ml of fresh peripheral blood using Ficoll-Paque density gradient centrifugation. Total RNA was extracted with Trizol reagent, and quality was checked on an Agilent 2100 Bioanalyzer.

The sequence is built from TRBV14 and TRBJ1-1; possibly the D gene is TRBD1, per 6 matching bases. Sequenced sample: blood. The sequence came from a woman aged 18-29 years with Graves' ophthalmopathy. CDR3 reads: CASSPQGYTEAFF. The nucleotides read TGTGCCAGCAGCCCACAGGGCTACACTGAAGCTTTCTTT.